A single T cell receptor beta chain is shown here with its context. The antigen remains undetermined. This sample was included in a study of post-analysis software for immune sequencing data. Study-level findings and limits: Normalized Chao1 diversity was significantly reduced in patients versus controls. Under the F measure, samples that were prepared in one batch clustered strongly together.

Incorporated into the TCR beta cDNA libraries were unique molecular identifiers, which served to reduce PCR and sequencing biases. TCRdb used MiXCR to reprocess the PCR reads, holding one entry per CDR3 protein. The sample shows 150,000 to 200,000 distinct CDR3 sequences, 36% of them seen only once. Trimming took 2 bases from V and 2 from J, leaving 8 bases between them. This CDR3 spans 14 amino acids. CDR1 and CDR2 (germline): MDHEN, SYDVKM. The rearrangement uses TRBV28 and TRBJ2-3; no definite D call. Sample: blood, taken after autologous hematopoietic stem cell transplantation. The sequence came from a girl aged 10 to 17 with multiple sclerosis. The CDR3 protein is CASSLVSATDTQYF. In DNA form, the CDR3 reads TGTGCCAGCAGTTTAGTGTCTGCCACAGATACGCAGTATTTT.